One TCR beta chain is described in this entry. What it recognizes is unknown. A primer in the constant region served to generate TCR beta cDNA from 450 to 600 ng of total RNA. Three nested multiplex PCR rounds, a slightly modified ARM-PCR method, built the TCR beta libraries. Researchers ran the first two PCR rounds for roughly 11 cycles each with TRBV1-TRBV30 forward primers and a C-beta reverse primer. TCRdb reanalysed the multiplex PCR reads using MiXCR and keeps one entry per CDR3 protein. Counted here are just under 95,000 distinct CDR3 sequences, around 68% occurring once; the ten biggest clones make up around 27%. The data originate from a study of tumor-infiltrating lymphocytes in primary liver carcinoma. Study summary: About 3.5 to 7.5 million productive TCRbeta reads were obtained from the samples, with similar numbers across tissue types. Notes on the study in general: Tumors carried a top-250-clone fraction significantly exceeding that of blood (p = 0.039).

Germline values: CDR1 MGHRA, CDR2 YSYEKL. V lost 4 bases and J lost 3; bases outside the gene matches: 21. This CDR3 has 19 amino acids. DNA and RNA were both co-extracted from approximately 20-30 mg of bulk tissue that had not been sorted. The patients carried chronic HBV infection and had received no treatment. The sequence came from a man aged 35 to 55 with primary liver carcinoma and hepatitis B virus infection. This chain links TRBV4-1 with TRBJ2-7; 7 nucleotides line up with TRBD2. The sample comprised tumor-adjacent normal liver tissue. CDR3: CASSRRLAVGGRSGYEQYF. DNA of the CDR3: TGCGCCAGCAGCCGTAGATTGGCAGTGGGAGGGCGGTCGGGCTACGAGCAGTACTTC.